This is a list of T cell receptor beta chains from one sample in a study of blood T cell repertoires in COVID-19. Generated by immunoSEQ multiplex PCR, the TCRdb table keeps only in-frame clones and is missing some. Among some 250,000 clones listed, approximately 80% were seen once. Input material: peripheral blood. Receptors were obtained from a woman between 18 and 30 years old with acute or convalescent COVID-19. The CDR3 runs from the conserved cysteine through the conserved F or W.

V	J	CDR3
TRBV2	TRBJ2-7	CASRGTSGRSYEQYF
TRBV3-1/TRBV3-2	TRBJ2-7	CASSQTPGQAYEQYF
TRBV9	TRBJ2-5	CASSVGGGLQETQYF
TRBV24-1	TRBJ2-1	CATSDFAGDEQFF
TRBV5-1	TRBJ2-7	CASSLGIAGTYEQYF
TRBV30	TRBJ1-2	CAWSAIRGLSGYTF
TRBV19	TRBJ1-3	CASASGEGTISGNTIYF
TRBV24-1	TRBJ2-1	CATSTGGRNEQFF
TRBV7-2	TRBJ2-2	CASKAGTSGELFF
TRBV6-1	TRBJ1-2	CASSEAAGSYGYTF
TRBV6-4	TRBJ2-1	CASSADSSYNEQFF
TRBV6-4	TRBJ2-2	CASSDGTSGSGGELFF
TRBV14	TRBJ2-7	CASSQGLGGGSSYEQYF
TRBV25-1	TRBJ1-1	CASSEWGGGTEAFF
TRBV7-9	TRBJ1-4	CASSSILDRFNEKLFF
TRBV15	TRBJ2-1	CATSRDTDLSSYNEQFF
TRBV6-5	TRBJ1-1	CASSYGQATEAFF
TRBV6-2/TRBV6-3	TRBJ1-1	CASSSRDRGFSEAFF
TRBV5-1	TRBJ1-1	CASSFDGKGPEAFF
TRBV28	TRBJ1-2	CASSLGQGYGYTF
TRBV6-2/TRBV6-3	TRBJ2-7	CASSWGQAYEQYF
TRBV6-5	TRBJ1-2	CASSYLKDRDYGYTF
TRBV2	TRBJ2-3	CASTPGLTQDTQYF
TRBV19	TRBJ1-3	CASSRTGGNTIYF
TRBV9	TRBJ2-1	CASSARDWNNEQFF
TRBV10-3	TRBJ2-3	CAIKRLAGVADTQYF
TRBV4-1	TRBJ2-2	CASSPRTSGNTGELFF
TRBV2	TRBJ1-5	CASKGTFQPQHF
TRBV19	TRBJ1-2	CASSIESGRDGYTF
TRBV19	TRBJ2-5	CASSRGQAKTQYF
TRBV6-4	TRBJ2-2	CASRRDAGVGGELFF
TRBV19	TRBJ1-5	CASSTGWGGNQPQHF
TRBV4-2	TRBJ2-1	CASSQGLVWDNEQFF
TRBV5-8	TRBJ1-5	CASSLSRTGQHF
TRBV18	TRBJ1-2	CASSPTGEGYTF
TRBV21-1	TRBJ1-2	CASSKGRLGQRDGYTF
TRBV6-5	TRBJ2-7	CASHNGGNYEQYF
TRBV4-2	TRBJ1-4	CASSQERGNGVKLFF
TRBV11-3	TRBJ2-1	CASSPRWAGGYNEQFF
TRBV6-6	TRBJ1-1	CASSGHMNTEAFF
TRBV6-2/TRBV6-3	TRBJ2-7	CASSYEGAVGYEQYF
TRBV14	TRBJ2-7	CASKLSGISYEQYF
TRBV7-9	TRBJ1-1	CASSSPKGRFGTEAFF
TRBV7-8	TRBJ2-2	CASSLGTRGMTGELFF
TRBV5-1	TRBJ2-5	CASSIPRLAEQETQYF
TRBV2	TRBJ1-2	CASILAGYYTF
TRBV11-2	TRBJ2-7	CASSSSGGIYEQYF
TRBV6-2/TRBV6-3	TRBJ1-1	CASSYLAGGTEAFF
TRBV14	TRBJ1-6	CASSQDRGTVNSPLHF
TRBV5-8	TRBJ1-4	CASSHRDTMSEKLFF
TRBV15	TRBJ1-4	CATSGRGGLLEKLFF
TRBV15	TRBJ2-3	CATSRGSSGRAPDTQYF
TRBV3-1/TRBV3-2	TRBJ1-4	CASSQGGSRVGEKLFF
TRBV10-2	TRBJ1-1	CASSELQLIHPEAFF
TRBV19	TRBJ1-2	CASSKPTGTGVAGYTF